Listed below are T cell receptor beta chains from one sample, sequenced in a study of technical replicates of blood from several donors. Using immunoSEQ multiplex PCR, the repertoire was profiled, and TCRdb retains in-frame clones only, with some absent. Counted here are some 48,000 clones, roughly nine tenths occurring once; the ten biggest clones make up 3.5% to 4.5%. Sequencing input: PBMCs. The receptors come from a human donor in good health. Some clones in this sample may be carry-over from other donors' samples. Each CDR3 is given with its conserved first and last residue. Each record gives: D gene, clone size, J gene, V gene, CDR3 DNA, CDR3 protein. A D gene is named only where the DNA matches it firmly. Size is omitted from some rows. Given values are once, few, many or a class for expanded clones.

-	-	TRBJ2-2	TRBV30	TGTGCCTGGAACACAGGGTATACCACCGGGGAGCTGTTTTTT	CAWNTGYTTGELFF
-	-	TRBJ2-7	TRBV5-6	TGTGCCAGCAGCTTAGGGGGCGAGCAGTACTTC	CASSLGGEQYF
-	-	TRBJ1-2	TRBV4-1	TGCGCCAGCAGCCAAGATCCAAGGGGGAATGGCTACACCTTC	CASSQDPRGNGYTF
-	-	TRBJ1-1	TRBV5-6	TGTGCCAGCAGCTGGCCGGGGGTTGAAGCTTTCTTT	CASSWPGVEAFF
TRBD2	-	TRBJ2-2	TRBV7-9	TGTGCCAGCAGCTTAATGGCGGGAGGGCCTAAGACCGGGGAGCTGTTTTTT	CASSLMAGGPKTGELFF
TRBD1	-	TRBJ1-2	TRBV29-1	TGCAGCGTCCCCTCAACAGGGGGTGACTATGGCTACACCTTC	CSVPSTGGDYGYTF
TRBD2	-	TRBJ2-1	TRBV27	TGTGCCAGCAGTTTCAGTCCAGCGGGAGTGAGGGAGCAGTTCTTC	CASSFSPAGVREQFF
-	-	TRBJ1-2	TRBV6-6	TGTGCCAGTCTAACCTACGATGGCTACACCTTC	CASLTYDGYTF
-	once	TRBJ2-7	TRBV5-1	TGCGCCAGCAGCTTACAGGGAAACGAGCAGTACTTC	CASSLQGNEQYF
-	-	TRBJ1-2	TRBV27	TGTGCCAGCAGTTTAAGCCTAGACTATGGCTACACCTTC	CASSLSLDYGYTF